The 13 T cell receptor beta chains reported below all come from one sample, sequenced in a study of blood T cell repertoires in COVID-19. The repertoire was sequenced with immunoSEQ multiplex PCR; TCRdb's copy has only in-frame clones and lacks some. The data show some 380,000 clones, roughly 86% seen once. Specimen: PBMCs or T cells enriched from blood (not recorded which). These receptors were taken from a woman aged 40 to 49 with acute COVID-19.

V and J are TRBV25-1 and TRBJ1-1; D remains ambiguous. CDR3 length: 15 amino acids. The germline V gene has CDR1 MGHDK and CDR2 SYGVNS. V lost 1 base and J 0 bases, leaving 9 bases between the germline ends. DNA of the CDR3: TGTGCCAGCAGTGAATTTAACACCATGAACACTGAAGCTTTCTTT. Protein sequence: CASSEFNTMNTEAFF.

The gene calls are TRBV10-2 and TRBJ1-5; TRBD1 aligns across 8 bases. In germline, CDR1 is WSHSY, CDR2 SAAADI. CDR3 length: 17 residues. J lost 2 bases, V lost 6 bases, and 12 bases had no gene match. CDR3 nucleotides: TGCGCCAGCAGCGACGACAGGGGATTTTTTGGCAATCAGCCCCAGCATTTT. Its translation is CASSDDRGFFGNQPQHF.

The rearrangement uses TRBV11-2 and TRBJ1-1; D is uncertain. Looked up from germline, CDR1 is SGHAT and CDR2 is FQNNGV. Trimming stripped 5 bases from V and 3 bases from J, with 10 bases between. The CDR3 contains 13 residues. This CDR3 is CASSPRRYTEAFF. CDR3 nucleotides: TGTGCCAGCAGCCCGAGGAGATACACTGAAGCTTTCTTT. Complete variable domain (other parts from reference TRBV11-2 and TRBJ1-1): EAGVAQSPRYKIIEKRQSVAFWCNPISGHATLYWYQQILGQGPKLLIQFQNNGVVDDSQLPKDRFSAERLKGVDSTLKIQPAKLEDSAVYLCASSPRRYTEAFFGQGTRLTVV.

This clone has a single count. This chain joins TRBV7-9 and TRBJ1-1, with 7 positions matching TRBD1. There are 14 residues in the CDR3. CDR1 is SEHNR, CDR2 FQNEAQ, per germline (reference sequence). The V and J ends lost 7 bases and 0 bases, in that order; junction bases with no gene match: 5. CDR3 region: CASTQTGMNTEAFF. The CDR3 DNA reads as TGTGCCAGCACCCAGACAGGGATGAACACTGAAGCTTTCTTT.

Only one count was recorded for this clone. The chain has TRBV5-1 and TRBJ1-1; 8 nucleotides agree with TRBD1. The J segment lost 5 bases and the V segment lost 5 bases, leaving 8 bases of the junction unmatched. The CDR3 is 14 residues long. In germline, CDR1 is SGHRS, CDR2 YFSETQ. For the CDR3, the DNA is TGCGCCAGCAGACTGGACAGGGCTGAAACTGAAGCTTTCTTT. This sequence encodes CASRLDRAETEAFF.

The chain employs TRBV4-1 and TRBJ2-1; D uncertain. Germline loops: CDR1 MGHRA, CDR2 YSYEKL. V lost 1 base to trimming and J lost 7 bases, with 14 bases between them. The CDR3 length is 15 residues. The CDR3 region is CASSQVVAIWNEQFF. The CDR3 DNA sequence: TGCGCCAGCAGCCAAGTCGTTGCTATTTGGAATGAGCAGTTCTTC.

This chain joins TRBV9 and TRBJ1-4; weak D call: TRBD1 (5 bases). The CDR3 is 13 residues long. Trimming took 4 bases from V and 7 from J, leaving 11 bases between them. Germline V gives CDR1 SGDLS, CDR2 YYNGEE. The CDR3 DNA sequence: TGTGCCAGCAGCCCTCGGGGGGGTGAAAAACTGTTTTTT. Residues: CASSPRGGEKLFF.

V is TRBV6-5 and J is TRBJ2-2, with unresolved D. This CDR3 is 11 amino acids long. CDR1 MNHEY and CDR2 SVGAGI come from the germline V gene. The V end was cut by 10 bases, the J end by 2 bases, with 5 bases between. CDR3 bases: TGTGCCATACAAAACACCGGGGAGCTGTTTTTT. Translated: CAIQNTGELFF.

The count of this clone is one. In DNA, the CDR3 is TGTGCCAGCAGCGGCGGGACAGGGGGGTACAATGAGCAGTTCTTC. Translating it yields CASSGGTGGYNEQFF. The V call is TRBV9, the J call TRBJ2-1; 11 nucleotides line up with TRBD1. The CDR3 sequence is 15 residues long. V shed 3 bases, J shed 4 bases, and the junction held 3 bases outside the gene matches. The V gene's germline CDR1 is SGDLS and CDR2 YYNGEE.

The genes are TRBV6-1 and TRBJ1-4; D might be TRBD1 (5 bases). Germline V gives CDR1 MNHNS, CDR2 SASEGT. Trimming pared 2 bases from V and 4 bases from J, leaving 17 bases between. The CDR3 has 17 amino acids. The CDR3 sequence is CASSEQGWGPRNEKLFF. DNA of the CDR3: TGTGCCAGCAGTGAACAAGGTTGGGGCCCCCGTAATGAAAAACTGTTTTTT.

This chain joins TRBV5-1 and TRBJ2-7; weak D call: TRBD1 (6 bases). The germline V gene encodes CDR1 SGHRS and CDR2 YFSETQ. The CDR3 loop spans 14 amino acids. V dropped 4 bases and J dropped 2 bases, with 13 bases sitting between them. CDR3 in DNA: TGCGCCAGCAGCCCCGCAGGGGACACCTACGAGCAGTACTTC. Its protein product is CASSPAGDTYEQYF.

The rearrangement uses TRBV5-1 and TRBJ2-5; possibly TRBD1 for D (6 bases). V shed 4 bases and J shed 1 base, with 20 bases lying between them. The V gene's germline CDR1 is SGHRS and CDR2 YFSETQ. The CDR3 extends over 17 amino acids. This chain's CDR3 is CASSPSVYGDIQETQYF. In nucleotides, the CDR3 is TGCGCCAGCAGCCCCAGTGTTTATGGGGACATCCAAGAGACCCAGTACTTC.

The chain has TRBV30 and TRBJ1-2; 7 nucleotides match TRBD1. This CDR3 spans 14 amino acids. The V gene's germline CDR1 is GTSNPN and CDR2 SVGIG (reference sequence). V was pared by 0 bases and J by 12 bases, with 13 bases of the junction left unmatched. The CDR3 sequence: CAWSVGPGQRGNTF. CDR3 bases: TGTGCCTGGAGTGTAGGACCGGGACAGCGGGGGAACACCTTC.